A single sample is the source of the 2 T cell receptor beta chains below, sequenced in a study of blood T cells in healthy people across ages. A second PCR of 7 to 11 cycles used a sample-barcoded 5' primer and a J-beta primer mix. TCRdb analysed the 5' RACE reads with MiXCR anew, one entry per CDR3 protein. The sample lists almost 1 million distinct CDR3 sequences, approximately 50% occurring once. The material sequenced was blood. Receptor source: a woman between 55 and 75 years old in good health.

In its sample, this clonotype was seen a few times. The gene calls are TRBV20-1 and TRBJ2-3; D gene uncertain. Germline loops: CDR1 DFQATT, CDR2 SNEGSKA (reference sequence). The germline V and J ends were trimmed by 0 bases and 5 bases, with 12 bases remaining between them. The CDR3 covers 14 residues. CDR3 bases: TGCAGTGCTAGAGAAGGAGCGAAGGGAGATACGCAGTATTTT. Its protein product is CSAREGAKGDTQYF.

This chain joins TRBV6-5 and TRBJ1-2; 8 nucleotides agree with TRBD1. J gave up 2 bases and V 5 bases, and 4 bases lay outside the gene matches. The CDR3 runs to 14 residues. In germline, CDR1 is MNHEY, CDR2 SVGAGI. The CDR3 region is CASSRRQGNYGYTF. The CDR3 bases are TGTGCCAGCAGTAGACGACAGGGGAACTATGGCTACACCTTC.